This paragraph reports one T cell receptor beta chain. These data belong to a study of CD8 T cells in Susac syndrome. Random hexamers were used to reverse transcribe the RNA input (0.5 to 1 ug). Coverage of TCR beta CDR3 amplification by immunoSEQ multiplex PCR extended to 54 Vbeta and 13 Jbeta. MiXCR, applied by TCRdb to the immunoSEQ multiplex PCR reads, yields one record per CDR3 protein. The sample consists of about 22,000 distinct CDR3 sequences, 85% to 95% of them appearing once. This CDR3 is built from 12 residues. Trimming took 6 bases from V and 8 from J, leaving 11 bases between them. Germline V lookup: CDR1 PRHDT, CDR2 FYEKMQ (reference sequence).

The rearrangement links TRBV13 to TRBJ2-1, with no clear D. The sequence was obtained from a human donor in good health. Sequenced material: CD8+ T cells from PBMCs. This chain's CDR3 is CASSSSVDEQFF. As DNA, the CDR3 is TGTGCCAGCAGTTCATCGGTGGATGAGCAGTTCTTC.